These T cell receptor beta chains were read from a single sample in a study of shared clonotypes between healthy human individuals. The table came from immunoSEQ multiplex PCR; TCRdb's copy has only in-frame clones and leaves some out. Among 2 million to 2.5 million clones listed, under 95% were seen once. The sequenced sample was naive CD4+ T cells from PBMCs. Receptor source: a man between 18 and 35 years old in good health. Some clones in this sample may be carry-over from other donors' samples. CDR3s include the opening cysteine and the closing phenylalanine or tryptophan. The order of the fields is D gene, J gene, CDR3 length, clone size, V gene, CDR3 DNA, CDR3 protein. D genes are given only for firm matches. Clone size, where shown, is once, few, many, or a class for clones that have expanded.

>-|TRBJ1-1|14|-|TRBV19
TGTGCCAGTAAATCCCAGGGAGCTGACACTGAAGCTTTCTTT
CASKSQGADTEAFF
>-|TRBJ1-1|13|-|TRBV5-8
TGTGCCAGCAGCGATATCAGGGCAACTGAAGCTTTCTTT
CASSDIRATEAFF
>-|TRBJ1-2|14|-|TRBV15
TGTGCCACCAGCAGAGATTGGGCCCAGTGGGGCTACACCTTC
CATSRDWAQWGYTF
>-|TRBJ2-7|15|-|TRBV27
TGTGCCAGCAGTTTGATCCGGGACACAAACTACGAGCAGTACTTC
CASSLIRDTNYEQYF
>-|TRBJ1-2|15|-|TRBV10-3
TGTGCCATCAGCGACTCGACCGGGGAAGGCTATGGCTACACCTTC
CAISDSTGEGYGYTF
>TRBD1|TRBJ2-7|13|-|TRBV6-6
TGTGCCAGCAGAGGCGGGACAGGGCGCGAGCAGTACTTC
CASRGGTGREQYF
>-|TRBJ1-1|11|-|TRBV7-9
TGTGCCAGCATCCAAAACACTGAAGCTTTCTTT
CASIQNTEAFF
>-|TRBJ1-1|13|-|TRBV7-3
TGTGCCAGCAGCTTTGCGGTGAACACTGAAGCTTTCTTT
CASSFAVNTEAFF
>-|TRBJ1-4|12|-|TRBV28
TGTGCCACCCGCTTGGGTCGCGAAAAACTGTTTTTT
CATRLGREKLFF
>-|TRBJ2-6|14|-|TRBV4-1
TGCGCCAGCAGGGCCCTTGGGGGCGGCAACGTCCTGACTTTC
CASRALGGGNVLTF
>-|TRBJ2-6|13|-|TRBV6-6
TGTGCCAGCAGTTACGGTGGGGCCAACGTCCTGACTTTC
CASSYGGANVLTF
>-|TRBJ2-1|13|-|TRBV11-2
TGTGCCAGCAGCTTATTTCGGGTAAATGAGCAGTTCTTC
CASSLFRVNEQFF
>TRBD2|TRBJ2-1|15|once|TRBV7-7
TGTGCCAGCAGCCCCCGGGGCGCGGGAGTTACTGAGCAGTTCTTC
CASSPRGAGVTEQFF
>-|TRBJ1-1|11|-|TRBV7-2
TGTGCCAGCAGCTTAGCGGTACGACAGGATTTT
CASSLAVRQDF
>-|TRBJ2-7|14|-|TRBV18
TGTGCCAGCTCACCTGGGGTGAGCTCCTACGAGCAGTACTTC
CASSPGVSSYEQYF
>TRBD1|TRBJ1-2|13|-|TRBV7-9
TGTGCCAGCAGCCCGGGACAGGTCGGAAGCTACACCTTC
CASSPGQVGSYTF
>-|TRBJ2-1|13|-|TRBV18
TGTGCCAGCTCACCTCGATCGCCGGATGAGCAGTTCTTC
CASSPRSPDEQFF
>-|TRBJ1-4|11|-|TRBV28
TGTGCCAGCAGTTCGCCGACGAGGCTGTTTTTT
CASSSPTRLFF
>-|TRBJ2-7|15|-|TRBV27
TGTGCCAGCAGTTTATATGTGGGGATTAACTACGAGCAGTACTTC
CASSLYVGINYEQYF
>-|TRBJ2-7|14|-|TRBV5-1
TGCGCCAGCAGCTTGGGCGGGAACTCCTACGAGCAGTACTTC
CASSLGGNSYEQYF
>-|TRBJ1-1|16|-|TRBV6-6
TGTGCCAGCAGTTACTCCCGCGGCGGAATGAACACTGAAGCTTTCTTT
CASSYSRGGMNTEAFF
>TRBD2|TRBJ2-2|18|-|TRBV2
TGTGCCAGCAGTTCCTGGGCTAGCGGGAGACGCAACACCGGGGAGCTGTTTTTT
CASSSWASGRRNTGELFF
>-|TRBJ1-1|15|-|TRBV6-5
TGTGCCAGCAGACCACGACAGGTTGGTGGCACTGAAGCTTTCTTT
CASRPRQVGGTEAFF
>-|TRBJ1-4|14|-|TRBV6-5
TGTGCCAGCAGTCCGGACAGAAGAAATGAAAAACTGTTTTTT
CASSPDRRNEKLFF
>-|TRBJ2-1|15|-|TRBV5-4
TGTGCCAGCAGCTTGGATCCCAGGTTGGGTAGTGAGCAGTTCTTC
CASSLDPRLGSEQFF
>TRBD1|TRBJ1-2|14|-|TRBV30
TGTGCCTGGAGCGGACTAGACAGGGTTTATGGCTACACCTTC
CAWSGLDRVYGYTF
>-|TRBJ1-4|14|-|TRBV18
TGTGCCAGCTCACCCACGGGACGTGAAGGAAAACTGTTTTTT
CASSPTGREGKLFF
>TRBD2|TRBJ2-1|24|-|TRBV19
TGTGCCAGTAGTATAGGATTAGGGGCTAATAGCGGGAGGGCCTACGGGGGCTCCTACAATGAGCAGTTCTTC
CASSIGLGANSGRAYGGSYNEQFF
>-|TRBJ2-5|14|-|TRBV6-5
TGTGCCAGCAGTTACCGAGTGCAGGGCGCGACCCAGTACTTC
CASSYRVQGATQYF
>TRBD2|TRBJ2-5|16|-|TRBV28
TGTGCCAGCAGACGCGGGAGAGGCGGCTACCAAGAGACCCAGTACTTC
CASRRGRGGYQETQYF
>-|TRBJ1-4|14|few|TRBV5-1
TGCGCCAGCAGCCAGGCGGGGGCGAATGAAAAACTGTTTTTT
CASSQAGANEKLFF
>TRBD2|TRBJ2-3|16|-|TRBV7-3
TGTGCCAGCAGCCCTCGACTAGCGGGAGCGGCAGATACGCAGTATTTT
CASSPRLAGAADTQYF
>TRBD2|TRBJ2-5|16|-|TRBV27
TGTGCCAGCAGTGCCCGGGACTACCGAAGGGTAGAGACCCAGTACTTC
CASSARDYRRVETQYF
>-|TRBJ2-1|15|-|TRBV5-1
TGCGCCAGCAGCTTGGCGGCAGGGAATGGGGATGAGCAGTTCTTC
CASSLAAGNGDEQFF
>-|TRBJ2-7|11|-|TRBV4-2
TGTGCCAGCAGCCGGGACCACGAGCAGTACTTC
CASSRDHEQYF
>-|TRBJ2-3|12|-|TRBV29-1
TGCAGCGTTAACCGCGGCGCGAATACGCAGTATTTT
CSVNRGANTQYF
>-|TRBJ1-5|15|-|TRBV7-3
TGTGCCAGCAGCTTAATTGGAGGTAGCAATCAGCCCCAGCATTTT
CASSLIGGSNQPQHF
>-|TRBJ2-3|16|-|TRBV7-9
TGTGCCAGCAGCCCTCAGGGAGGATCTAGCACAGATACGCAGTATTTT
CASSPQGGSSTDTQYF
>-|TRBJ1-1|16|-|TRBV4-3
TGCGCCAGCAGCCAAAGGATGACCGAGGAGAACACTGAAGCTTTCTTT
CASSQRMTEENTEAFF
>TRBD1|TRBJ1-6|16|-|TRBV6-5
TGTGCCAGCAGTTACACCCGGGACAGGGCAAATTCACCCCTCCACTTT
CASSYTRDRANSPLHF
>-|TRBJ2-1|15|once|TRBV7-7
TGTGCCAGCAGCTTTGGGCTCCCCGGGAACAATGAGCAGTTCTTC
CASSFGLPGNNEQFF
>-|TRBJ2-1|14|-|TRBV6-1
TGTGCCAGTTATCCCGTGGGGCTAGGGAATGAGCAGTTCTTC
CASYPVGLGNEQFF
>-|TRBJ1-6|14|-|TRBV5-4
TGTGCCAGCAGCTTGGAGGATCTCAGATCACCCCTCCACTTT
CASSLEDLRSPLHF